These 6 T cell receptor beta chains came from one sample sequenced in a study of T cells in Graves' hyperthyroidism and ophthalmopathy. RNA transcripts were the template for amplifying TCR beta CDR3 regions. Researchers ran a first-round RT-PCR on the TCR CDR3 using the HTBI primer set. One entry per CDR3 protein, called by TCRdb with MiXCR from the multiplex PCR reads. The repertoire holds nearly 250,000 distinct CDR3 sequences, with approximately 16% as singletons. Input material: blood. The receptors here all came from a woman under 30 with Graves' ophthalmopathy.

There are many counts of this clonotype. The rearrangement links TRBV14 to TRBJ1-2; TRBD1 might be the D (5 bases). Germline V CDR1 and CDR2: SGHDN, FVKESK. This CDR3 has 14 amino acids. V was pared by 1 base and J by 8 bases, with 14 bases between. The chain's CDR3 is CASSQAGLHRGYTF. The CDR3, as DNA: TGTGCCAGCAGCCAAGCGGGGCTCCATCGGGGCTACACCTTC.

The chain joins TRBV28 to TRBJ2-5; 15 bases map to TRBD2. Germline CDR1 reads MDHEN; CDR2 reads SYDVKM. V shed 7 bases, J shed 1 base, and the junction held 19 bases outside the gene matches. The CDR3 sequence is 21 residues long. The CDR3 DNA reads as TGTGCCAGCAACCCAACGGTGAGGACTAGCGGGGGGGCGGGGGTCCAAGAGACCCAGTACTTC. As protein: CASNPTVRTSGGAGVQETQYF.

Of note for this clonotype: Since a much larger clone is just one base distant, this may be a read error. This rearrangement joins TRBV6-1 to TRBJ2-7; D not certain. There are 11 residues in the CDR3. CDR1 is MNHNS, CDR2 SASEGT, per germline. The CDR3 sequence is CAGSETYEQYF. CDR3 in DNA: TGTGCCGGCAGTGAGACCTACGAGCAGTACTTC.

The table lists this clonotype with a few counts. The chain employs TRBV7-9 and TRBJ1-2; no definite D call. The CDR3 loop spans 14 amino acids. Trimming shortened V by 3 bases and J by 3 bases, and 11 bases separated the two germline ends. CDR1 SEHNR and CDR2 FQNEAQ come from the germline V gene (reference sequence). The DNA of the CDR3 is TGTGCCAGCAGCTTGTTCCCTGCCCACTATGGCTACACCTTC. This codes for CASSLFPAHYGYTF. The full variable domain, completed using reference TRBV7-9 and TRBJ1-2, is DTGVSQNPRHKITKRGQNVTFRCDPISEHNRLYWYRQTLGQGPEFLTYFQNEAQLEKSRLLSDRFSAERPKGSFSTLEIQRTEQGDSAMYLCASSLFPAHYGYTFGSGTRLTVV.

This clonotype was seen repeatedly, ten times or more. The CDR3, as DNA: TGTGCCAGCAGTCGTCGGACTAGCGGGAGTCCACTTTACAATGAGCAGTTCTTC. Amino acid sequence: CASSRRTSGSPLYNEQFF. The chain has TRBV6-2 or TRBV6-3 and TRBJ2-1; TRBD2 matches at 13 bases. The V segment lost 5 bases and the J segment 4 bases; nucleotides outside the gene matches: 11. Germline V CDR1 and CDR2: MNHEY, SVGEGT. CDR3 size: 18 residues.

Ten or more counts support this clonotype. This chain uses TRBV12-3 or TRBV12-4 with TRBJ1-2; D unresolved. CDR3 size: 12 residues. V was trimmed by 6 bases and J by 4 bases, leaving 9 bases between them. The DNA for the CDR3 is TGTGCCAGCAGCCCCACCCCCTATGGCTACACCTTC. Translated, it gives CASSPTPYGYTF.